This TCR beta chain derives from a study of T cell repertoires in cytomegalovirus infection. This clonotype was seen many times. From the reads, TCRdb called clonotypes with MiXCR, one entry per CDR3 protein. The repertoire holds 490,000 or so distinct CDR3 sequences, with around 10% as singletons. Trimming stripped 8 bases from V and 2 bases from J, with 10 bases between. The CDR3 runs 13 residues. The sequence was obtained from a human donor in good health (CMV status not recorded). Some clones in this sample may be carry-over from other donors' samples. The chain has TRBV12-3 or TRBV12-4 and TRBJ1-5; D ambiguous. The specimen sequenced was PBMCs. The CDR3 loop is CASAKGGNQPQHF. DNA for the CDR3: TGTGCCAGCGCAAAGGGTGGCAATCAGCCCCAGCATTTT.